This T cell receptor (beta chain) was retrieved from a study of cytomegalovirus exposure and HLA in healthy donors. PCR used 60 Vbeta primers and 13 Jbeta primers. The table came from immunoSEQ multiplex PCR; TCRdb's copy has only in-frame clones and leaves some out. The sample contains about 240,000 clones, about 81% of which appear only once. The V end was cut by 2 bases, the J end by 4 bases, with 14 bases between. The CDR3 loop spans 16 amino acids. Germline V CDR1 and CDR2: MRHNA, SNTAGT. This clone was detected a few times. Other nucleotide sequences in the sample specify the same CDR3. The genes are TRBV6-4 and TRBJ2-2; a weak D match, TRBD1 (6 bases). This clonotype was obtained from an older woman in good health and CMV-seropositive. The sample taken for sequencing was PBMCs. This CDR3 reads CASSDGFRGRTGELFF. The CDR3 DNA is TGTGCCAGCAGTGACGGTTTCAGGGGCCGCACCGGGGAGCTGTTTTTT.